One sample yielded the 30 T cell receptor beta chains listed below, sequenced in a study of T cell changes during pregnancy in multiple sclerosis. Clones were sequenced by immunoSEQ multiplex PCR, and TCRdb holds only the in-frame ones, with some missing. Of roughly 84,000 clones listed, 93% are singletons. The specimen was peripheral blood, collected in the third trimester of pregnancy. Receptors originate from a female donor in good health, enrolled as a control in a pregnancy study.

This clone has just one count. This rearrangement joins TRBV6-5 to TRBJ2-1; unclear D gene. Germline CDR1 is MNHEY and CDR2 is SVGAGI. This CDR3 spans 16 amino acids. With 0 bases removed from V and 7 bases from J, the gap between germline ends came to 16 bases. As DNA, the CDR3 is TGTGCCAGCAGTTACTCGGCGGCTTTAACTTGGAATGAGCAGTTCTTC. This translates into CASSYSAALTWNEQFF.

The V and J genes are TRBV5-1 and TRBJ2-3, with 11 bases fitting TRBD2. Germline-derived CDR1 and CDR2 are SGHRS and YFSETQ. V shed 3 bases and J 4 bases; nucleotides not matched to a gene: 7. The CDR3 is 16 amino acids. In DNA, the CDR3 is TGCGCCAGCAGCTCCCTAGCGGGAGGATTGTCAGATACGCAGTATTTT. Its protein product is CASSSLAGGLSDTQYF.

The chain combines TRBV7-9 with TRBJ1-1; tentatively, D is TRBD1 (6 bases). V was trimmed by 6 bases and J by 5 bases, leaving 10 bases between them. CDR1 SEHNR and CDR2 FQNEAQ come from the germline V gene (reference sequence). The CDR3 has 12 amino acids. DNA for the CDR3: TGTGCCAGCAGTCAGGGGCGGACTGAAGCTTTCTTT. Protein product: CASSQGRTEAFF.

The DNA for the CDR3 is TGTGCCAGTGGATGGGCGGGGGGCACAGATACGCAGTATTTT. It is translated as CASGWAGGTDTQYF. This rearrangement joins TRBV19 to TRBJ2-3; 7 nucleotides match TRBD2. The CDR3 runs to 14 residues. V trimming: 8 bases; J trimming: 1 base; junction bases outside the gene matches: 6. The germline CDR1 and CDR2 sequences are LNHDA and SQIVND (reference sequence).

The J gene is TRBJ2-7, the V gene TRBV4-1, with 11 positions matching TRBD2. Trimming at V came to 0 bases and at J to 6 bases, leaving 19 bases not matched to a gene. Germline values: CDR1 MGHRA, CDR2 YSYEKL. The CDR3 has 20 amino acids. CDR3 loop: CASSQEPTSGTVLYSVEQYF. The CDR3, as DNA: TGCGCCAGCAGCCAAGAGCCGACTAGCGGGACGGTCCTCTATAGTGTCGAGCAGTACTTC.

The CDR3 protein is CASSVNQGDGYTF. CDR3 bases: TGTGCCAGCAGCGTAAACCAGGGGGATGGCTACACCTTC. The chain has TRBV9 and TRBJ1-2; the match to TRBD1 covers 7 bases. The CDR3 sequence is 13 residues long. Germline V gene sequence: CDR1 SGDLS, CDR2 YYNGEE. V dropped 1 base and J dropped 6; count of bases not matched to a gene: 3.

The V gene is TRBV4-2, the J gene TRBJ2-4; 7 bases agree with TRBD1. Trimming at V came to 4 bases and at J to 4 bases, leaving 7 bases not matched to a gene. CDR3 length: 15 residues. Germline CDR1 and CDR2: LGHNA and YNFKEQ. DNA for the CDR3: TGTGCCAGCAGCCCGGAGACAGGGATTAAAAACATTCAGTACTTC. Its protein is CASSPETGIKNIQYF.

This CDR3 reads CASRVGRTGELFF. The CDR3 DNA reads as TGTGCCAGCAGGGTAGGGAGAACCGGGGAGCTGTTTTTT. The chain is built from TRBV6-1 and TRBJ2-2; possible D gene TRBD2, 5 bases. Trimming took 6 bases from V and 5 from J, leaving 10 bases between them. The V gene's germline CDR1 is MNHNS and CDR2 SASEGT. The CDR3 spans 13 residues.

This clone was seen a single time. The chain couples TRBV5-1 to TRBJ2-1; D perhaps matches TRBD2 (6 bases). Trimming stripped 2 bases from V and 0 bases from J, with 6 bases between. The CDR3 sequence is 14 residues long. Germline values: CDR1 SGHRS, CDR2 YFSETQ. The CDR3 nucleotides are TGCGCCAGCAGCTTCGGGAGCTCCTACAATGAGCAGTTCTTC. Protein: CASSFGSSYNEQFF.

The rearrangement uses TRBV9 and TRBJ2-5; TRBD2 aligns across 8 bases. This CDR3 comprises 15 residues. Germline V lookup: CDR1 SGDLS, CDR2 YYNGEE. V dropped 0 bases and J dropped 4; count of bases not matched to a gene: 5. CDR3 sequence reads: CASSVEGLVSETQYF. The CDR3 DNA follows: TGTGCCAGCAGCGTAGAGGGACTAGTATCAGAGACCCAGTACTTC.

This sequence joins TRBV7-2 and TRBJ2-7; 11 bases fit TRBD2. The CDR3 runs to 15 residues. V dropped 3 bases and J dropped 7; count of bases not matched to a gene: 8. CDR1 is SGHTA and CDR2 is FQGNSA in the germline V gene. CDR3 amino acids: CASSLELAGDNEQYF. The CDR3 coding sequence is TGTGCCAGCAGCTTGGAACTAGCGGGAGACAATGAGCAGTACTTC.

The rearrangement joins TRBV7-9 to TRBJ1-2; no firm D call. The germline V gene has CDR1 SEHNR and CDR2 FQNEAQ (reference sequence). Between the trimmed V and J ends, which lost 7 bases and 0 bases, there was a span of 3 bases. The CDR3 extends over 11 amino acids. The CDR3 sequence is CASTTNYGYTF. The CDR3 DNA is TGTGCCAGCACAACTAACTATGGCTACACCTTC.

The chain employs TRBV18 and TRBJ2-2; 7 nucleotides line up with TRBD1. Germline V lookup: CDR1 KGHSH, CDR2 LQKENI. The V and J ends lost 0 bases and 0 bases, in that order; junction bases with no gene match: 22. CDR3 length equals 23 residues. The CDR3 is CASSPPVTGTVLNLLANTGELFF. The CDR3, as DNA: TGTGCCAGCTCACCACCGGTTACCGGGACAGTCCTAAACCTCCTTGCGAACACCGGGGAGCTGTTTTTT. The variable domain in full, completed from reference TRBV18 and TRBJ2-2, reads NAGVMQNPRHLVRRRGQEARLRCSPMKGHSHVYWYRQLPEEGLKFMVYLQKENIIDESGMPKERFSAEFPKEGPSILRIQQVVRGDSAAYFCASSPPVTGTVLNLLANTGELFFGEGSRLTVL.

This clone was counted a single time. This chain connects TRBV28 to TRBJ1-5; tentatively, D is TRBD1 (5 bases). The CDR3 runs to 13 residues. Trimming pared 3 bases from V and 4 bases from J, leaving 7 bases between. Germline V gives CDR1 MDHEN, CDR2 SYDVKM. The CDR3 DNA reads TGTGCCAGCAGTTTCGGGGGAAATCAGCCCCAGCATTTT. Amino acids: CASSFGGNQPQHF.

V gene TRBV18 combines with J gene TRBJ1-3; tentatively, D is TRBD1 (5 bases). This CDR3 region has 17 residues. Germline V lookup: CDR1 KGHSH, CDR2 LQKENI. Trimming removed 2 bases at V and 4 bases at J, with 18 bases between. DNA for the CDR3: TGTGCCAGCTCACCAATGGGACTTGGTGGGTCAGGAAACACCATATATTTT. It yields the protein CASSPMGLGGSGNTIYF.

The chain joins TRBV27 to TRBJ2-1, with a tentative D call TRBD2 (5 bases). Germline V lookup: CDR1 MNHEY, CDR2 SMNVEV (reference sequence). The CDR3 is made up of 13 amino acids. Trimming stripped 4 bases from V and 6 bases from J, with 10 bases between. The CDR3 DNA sequence: TGTGCCAGCAGTTGGGGAGTCAGCAATGAGCAGTTCTTC. This codes for CASSWGVSNEQFF.

The V and J genes are TRBV27 and TRBJ2-1; TRBD2 is a possible D gene (6 bases). The length of the CDR3 is 14 residues. V was pared by 5 bases and J by 6 bases, with 14 bases between. Germline V CDR1 and CDR2: MNHEY, SMNVEV (reference sequence). The CDR3 reads CASSLRDWTNEQFF. The CDR3 DNA follows: TGTGCCAGCAGTCTCCGGGACTGGACCAATGAGCAGTTCTTC.

The rearrangement uses TRBV7-9 and TRBJ2-2, with 7 positions matching TRBD1. CDR1 is SEHNR and CDR2 is FQNEAQ in the germline V gene (reference sequence). The J segment lost 5 bases and the V segment lost 6 bases, leaving 12 bases of the junction unmatched. This CDR3 spans 16 amino acids. CDR3 region: CASSRSGTVPTGELFF. DNA for the CDR3: TGTGCCAGCAGTAGATCCGGGACAGTACCGACCGGGGAGCTGTTTTTT.

The V gene is TRBV28, the J gene TRBJ1-4, with D possibly TRBD1 on 5 matching bases. Looked up from germline, CDR1 is MDHEN and CDR2 is SYDVKM. V was shortened by 1 base and J by 8 bases, with 20 bases between the two germline ends. This CDR3 contains 17 residues. The DNA of the CDR3 is TGTGCCAGCAGTTTATCAGGGCTCTATCCATCAGGCGAAAAACTGTTTTTT. This gives the protein CASSLSGLYPSGEKLFF.

The chain has TRBV7-8 and TRBJ1-6; weak D call: TRBD1 (5 bases). The CDR3 is made up of 16 amino acids. Germline CDR1 and CDR2: SGHVS and FQNEAQ. V was cut by 4 bases and J by 4 bases, with 14 bases left in between. The chain's CDR3 is CASSSEVGGYNSPLHF. CDR3 nucleotides: TGTGCCAGCAGCTCCGAGGTCGGGGGGTATAATTCACCCCTCCACTTT.

This chain uses TRBV14 with TRBJ2-1, with 7 bases that match TRBD1. V shed 5 bases and J 4 bases; nucleotides not matched to a gene: 2. The CDR3 extends over 13 amino acids. The germline V gene encodes CDR1 SGHDN and CDR2 FVKESK. CDR3 region: CASSEDRYNEQFF. CDR3 sequence (DNA): TGTGCCAGCAGCGAGGACAGGTACAATGAGCAGTTCTTC.

V is TRBV19 and J is TRBJ1-1; tentatively, D is TRBD1 (6 bases). This CDR3 has 12 amino acids. The V end lost 9 bases, the J end lost 7 bases, and 15 bases lay between the germline ends. Germline V CDR1 and CDR2: LNHDA, SQIVND (reference sequence). The DNA of the CDR3 is TGTGCCAGCCAATTTGGACAGAATGAAGCTTTCTTT. Amino acid sequence: CASQFGQNEAFF.

The chain carries TRBV30 and TRBJ2-7; 10 bases align to TRBD2. The CDR3 is 15 residues long. V shed 0 bases, J shed 2 bases, and the junction held 4 bases outside the gene matches. The germline gives CDR1 GTSNPN, CDR2 SVGIG (reference sequence). CDR3 region: CAWSVYLAGAYEQYF. Here the CDR3 DNA reads TGTGCCTGGAGTGTCTACCTAGCGGGGGCCTACGAGCAGTACTTC.

V and J are TRBV5-4 and TRBJ2-7, with D maybe TRBD2 (5 bases). This CDR3 is 14 amino acids long. The germline V and J ends were trimmed by 4 bases and 5 bases, with 16 bases remaining between them. The V gene's germline CDR1 is SGHNT and CDR2 YYREEE (reference sequence). The CDR3 loop reads CASSIRDLPHEQYF. Written as DNA, the CDR3 is TGTGCCAGCAGCATCCGGGATTTACCTCACGAGCAGTACTTC.

This chain uses TRBV6-4 with TRBJ2-1; TRBD1 matches at 9 bases. With V trimmed by 4 bases and J by 8 bases, 9 bases remained unmatched. Germline V gene data show CDR1 as MRHNA and CDR2 as SNTAGT. The CDR3 is 15 residues long. The chain's CDR3 is CASSAKRGQGYEQFF. The DNA for the CDR3 is TGTGCCAGCAGTGCCAAACGGGGACAGGGATATGAGCAGTTCTTC.

This clone was seen only once. The chain has TRBV15 and TRBJ2-1, with D maybe TRBD2 (5 bases). Germline V lookup: CDR1 LNHNV, CDR2 YYDKDF (reference sequence). The CDR3 covers 13 residues. Trimming took off 1 base at V and 7 bases at J, with 8 bases between the two ends. The CDR3 loop reads CATSRAPGNEQFF. Here the CDR3 DNA reads TGTGCCACCAGCAGAGCCCCGGGGAATGAGCAGTTCTTC.

The chain couples TRBV30 to TRBJ2-3; a possible D gene is TRBD2 (6 bases). Germline V gene sequence: CDR1 GTSNPN, CDR2 SVGIG (reference sequence). This CDR3 is 13 amino acids long. The V end was cut by 3 bases, the J end by 3 bases, with 10 bases between. In DNA form, the CDR3 reads TGTGCCTGGAGCGGGAGTATAACAGATACGCAGTATTTT. Its translation: CAWSGSITDTQYF.

This clone showed up just once. The chain is built from TRBV4-1 and TRBJ2-1; 11 bases match TRBD2. The V and J ends lost 0 bases and 6 bases, in that order; junction bases with no gene match: 4. The CDR3 loop spans 16 amino acids. The germline V gene has CDR1 MGHRA and CDR2 YSYEKL. This chain's CDR3 is CASSQDKGLAANEQFF. CDR3 DNA: TGCGCCAGCAGCCAAGATAAGGGACTAGCGGCCAATGAGCAGTTCTTC.

V gene TRBV6-5 combines with J gene TRBJ2-5; 10 nucleotides line up with TRBD2. The CDR3 covers 14 residues. Germline CDR1 MNHEY, CDR2 SVGAGI. V lost 5 bases and J lost 1; bases outside the gene matches: 1. The chain's CDR3 is CASSLAGVQETQYF. As DNA, the CDR3 is TGTGCCAGCAGTCTAGCGGGAGTCCAAGAGACCCAGTACTTC.

The chain links TRBV5-1 to TRBJ2-3; 8 bases are shared with TRBD1. V shed 4 bases, J shed 5 bases, and the junction held 6 bases outside the gene matches. Germline lookup yields CDR1 SGHRS and CDR2 YFSETQ. This CDR3 has 14 amino acids. CDR3 DNA sequence: TGCGCCAGCAGCCGTTCGACAGGGGAAGATACGCAGTATTTT. This translates into CASSRSTGEDTQYF.